The present T cell receptor beta chain was sequenced within a study of blood T cell repertoires in COVID-19 (dated by TCRdb to the early 2020s). About the investigation overall: Samples covering the acute and convalescent phases of COVID-19 were provided by collaborators in the United States, Italy and Spain. The material from the prospective study consisted of cDNA or gDNA derived from T cells, B-cell-depleted T cells, or PBMCs. Subjects who had been exposed to COVID-19, were actively infected with it, or had recovered from it provided the deeply sampled blood TCRbeta repertoires that made up the dataset. The repertoires were released in a freely available public database meant as a resource for research on the immune response to SARS-CoV-2. Samples were obtained from the ongoing ImmuneRACE study (first 160 participants) and from over 1,000 subjects provided by 6 global collaborators. The sample metadata nearly always contained a de-identified subject ID, COVID-19 status, age in years and sex. Where available, HLA class I and class II types were obtained from metadata supplied by the sample provider rather than from assay-based typing.

The germline V gene provides CDR1 SGHTA and CDR2 FQGNSA. From the cysteine through the phenylalanine, the CDR3 covers 14 amino acids. The kept DNA is CDR3 alone, 42 bases in frame from the first base. Compared with germline, V lacks 5 bases and J lacks 3 bases; bases without a gene match: 5. This clone has just a few counts. It lacks a known antigen. Nothing much larger sits one base from this clone, and base qualities are not available. The immunoSEQ Assay, a bias-controlled multiplex PCR, was used to amplify TCRbeta CDR3 regions from genomic DNA. The paper's processing steps were these. The number of nucleated cells in each sample was estimated from the amplification of reference gene primers within the assay. To quantify the absolute abundance of each unique TCRbeta CDR3 rearrangement, sequence reads were collapsed and filtered. For each sample, productive Simpson clonality was calculated by taking the square root of Simpson's diversity index across productive rearrangements. TCRdb retrieved this table from immuneACCESS and kept in-frame rearrangements only. Not all clones are present; in checked studies, unresolved V genes account for under half, and no reason is known for the remainder. Clonal size and the V and J genes are those of that table, whereas D and trimming came from the DNA. Across this sample there are approximately 110,000 clones, with 75% to 90% seen only once. Of the sample, 0.8% to 0.9% falls within the top ten clones.

The collaborating institutions used their own protocols to collect whole blood in K2EDTA tubes. For TCRbeta analysis, collaborators shipped samples as frozen whole blood, isolated PBMCs, or DNA extracted from either of those sample types. Overall study results and their limits: How much clinical and demographic metadata was included differed by source and by participant, and the metadata was provided uncurated.

This receptor was identified in an older woman with acute or convalescent COVID-19. The sample comprised peripheral blood. This sequence uses TRBV7-2 and TRBJ1-1, with 8 bases in between that match TRBD1. The CDR3 reads as follows: CASSQRTGHTEAFF. DNA sequence: TGTGCCAGCAGCCAGAGGACAGGGCACACTGAAGCTTTCTTT.